The 23 T cell receptor beta chains listed next were all sequenced from one sample in a study of cytomegalovirus exposure and HLA in healthy donors. PCR primers comprised 60 Vbeta and 13 Jbeta primers. Generated by immunoSEQ multiplex PCR, the TCRdb table keeps only in-frame clones and is missing some. In the table there are under 150,000 clones, roughly four fifths of which are singletons. Sequencing input: PBMCs. All receptors derive from a girl between 2 and 10 years old in good health and CMV-seronegative.

V and J are TRBV2 and TRBJ1-1, with no clear D. The ends were cut back, 6 bases at V and 0 bases at J, with 8 bases in the middle. The CDR3 runs 13 residues. Germline CDR1 and CDR2: SNHLY and FYNNEI. The CDR3 here is CASSALVNTEAFF. The CDR3 DNA sequence: TGTGCCAGCAGCGCCCTAGTGAACACTGAAGCTTTCTTT.

This sequence joins TRBV5-6 and TRBJ2-3, with TRBD2 matching 7 bases. This CDR3 has 16 residues. V lost 7 bases to trimming and J lost 5 bases; unmatched junction nucleotides: 16. The germline CDR1 and CDR2 sequences are SGHDT and YYEEEE. The CDR3 DNA follows: TGTGCCAGCGGGGAGGGGCGGGATGTCGGTCGAGATACGCAGTATTTT. Translation: CASGEGRDVGRDTQYF.

The CDR3 sequence is CASSQVARGSSYEQYF. CDR3 bases: TGCGCCAGCAGCCAAGTGGCGAGGGGGAGCTCCTACGAGCAGTACTTC. The rearrangement links TRBV4-1 to TRBJ2-7, with D possibly TRBD1 on 6 matching bases. Germline V CDR1 and CDR2: MGHRA, YSYEKL. This CDR3 has 16 amino acids. The ends were cut back, 1 base at V and 0 bases at J, with 13 bases in the middle.

V and J are TRBV19 and TRBJ1-5; TRBD1 agrees at 9 bases. The J segment lost 4 bases and the V segment lost 7 bases, leaving 5 bases of the junction unmatched. Looked up from germline, CDR1 is LNHDA and CDR2 is SQIVND (reference sequence). The CDR3 consists of 14 residues. The CDR3 DNA reads TGTGCCAGTACTACGGGACAGGGTAATCAGCCCCAGCATTTT. As protein: CASTTGQGNQPQHF.

This chain joins TRBV5-1 and TRBJ1-2; 7 bases line up with TRBD1. Germline lookup yields CDR1 SGHRS and CDR2 YFSETQ. After removal of 0 bases from V and 7 bases from J, the junction contained 6 bases not matched to a gene. The CDR3 totals 14 residues. CDR3 coding DNA: TGCGCCAGCAGCTTGGATGCTCCAGGGGGTGGCTACACCTTC. Protein product: CASSLDAPGGGYTF.

CDR3 nucleotides: TGTGCCAGCAGCCCCTATCTGCGGGAGGTGGGCAATGAGCAGTTCTTC. It specifies CASSPYLREVGNEQFF. The rearrangement joins TRBV7-8 to TRBJ2-1; TRBD2 matches 8 bases. The CDR3 is 16 amino acids. V shed 5 bases and J 6 bases; nucleotides not matched to a gene: 12. Germline-derived CDR1 and CDR2 are SGHVS and FQNEAQ.

This chain joins TRBV5-1 and TRBJ2-2; 8 bases are a match to TRBD2. This CDR3 is 16 amino acids long. CDR1 is SGHRS and CDR2 is YFSETQ in the germline V gene. J gave up 4 bases and V 4 bases, and 9 bases lay outside the gene matches. The CDR3, as DNA: TGCGCCAGCAGCCCCTCGAGCGGGAGACGCACCGGGGAGCTGTTTTTT. It translates to CASSPSSGRRTGELFF.

V usage is TRBV27 and J usage is TRBJ1-2; TRBD1 agrees at 8 bases. The CDR3 length is 13 residues. Germline V gives CDR1 MNHEY, CDR2 SMNVEV (reference sequence). V was clipped by 7 bases and J by 6 bases; unmatched bases: 7. The CDR3 DNA sequence: TGTGCCAGCAAGGCAGGGGGCAGACATGGCTACACCTTC. Protein product: CASKAGGRHGYTF.

The chain joins TRBV27 to TRBJ1-5; a possible D gene is TRBD1 (5 bases). Trimming removed 3 bases at V and 7 bases at J, with 10 bases between. The germline gives CDR1 MNHEY, CDR2 SMNVEV (reference sequence). This CDR3 has 13 amino acids. CDR3: CASSFGGTQPQHF. In nucleotides, the CDR3 is TGTGCCAGCAGTTTTGGGGGGACGCAGCCCCAGCATTTT.

The chain uses TRBV10-2 and TRBJ1-5; D possibly corresponds to TRBD1 (6 bases). The CDR3 spans 13 residues. Per the germline V gene, CDR1 is WSHSY and CDR2 is SAAADI. The V and J ends lost 6 bases and 10 bases respectively, with 16 bases between them. CDR3 sequence reads: CASRPTGIPPQHF. CDR3 nucleotides: TGCGCCAGCAGGCCTACAGGGATCCCACCCCAGCATTTT.

The chain links TRBV5-8 to TRBJ2-2; 7 bases are shared with TRBD1. The CDR3 runs 17 residues. Germline V gene data show CDR1 as SGHTS and CDR2 as YDEGEE. The ends lost 1 base at V and 1 base at J; junction bases unmatched: 7. The CDR3 spells CASSLHRGRGNTGELFF. In DNA form, the CDR3 reads TGTGCCAGCAGCTTGCACAGGGGAAGAGGGAACACCGGGGAGCTGTTTTTT.

This clone was seen a single time. The chain links TRBV7-6 to TRBJ2-3; tentatively, D is TRBD1 or TRBD2 (10 bases each). The CDR3 sequence is 21 residues long. V dropped 4 bases and J dropped 4 bases, with 33 bases sitting between them. CDR1 is SGHVS and CDR2 is FNYEAQ in the germline V gene. The chain's CDR3 is CASSSKPGQGRLAGVADTQYF. Written as DNA, the CDR3 is TGTGCCAGCAGCTCAAAGCCGGGACAGGGGCGCCTAGCGGGAGTCGCAGATACGCAGTATTTT.

This chain links TRBV19 with TRBJ2-3, with TRBD2 identical over 12 bases. This CDR3 region has 18 residues. V was pared by 5 bases and J by 2 bases, with 11 bases of the junction left unmatched. CDR1 and CDR2 (germline): LNHDA, SQIVND (reference sequence). The CDR3 nucleotides are TGTGCCAGTAGTCCTCGACTAGCGGGGGCCCTATACACAGATACGCAGTATTTT. Its protein is CASSPRLAGALYTDTQYF.

This chain uses TRBV7-3 with TRBJ2-3, with D possibly matching TRBD1 (6 bases). Germline V CDR1 and CDR2: SGHTA, FQGTGA. The CDR3 is 14 residues long. V dropped 1 base and J dropped 6 bases, with 11 bases sitting between them. The CDR3 region is CASSLNREGDTQYF. In DNA form, the CDR3 reads TGTGCCAGCAGCTTAAACAGGGAAGGCGATACGCAGTATTTT.

This clone was seen a few times. This chain uses TRBV5-4 with TRBJ2-1; TRBD1 matches at 10 bases. The V gene end was trimmed by 4 bases and the J gene end by 9 bases; junction bases not matched to a gene: 7. Germline CDR1 reads SGHNT; CDR2 reads YYREEE (reference sequence). CDR3 length equals 14 residues. The CDR3 here is CASSDRGLLSEQFF. The CDR3 DNA reads TGTGCCAGCAGCGACAGGGGGCTCTTAAGTGAGCAGTTCTTC.

This chain links TRBV14 with TRBJ1-3; 8 nucleotides match TRBD1. V shed 3 bases, J shed 3 bases, and the junction held 4 bases outside the gene matches. The V gene's germline CDR1 is SGHDN and CDR2 FVKESK. The CDR3 runs 15 residues. In DNA, the CDR3 is TGTGCCAGCAGCCAGACAGGGGTCTTTGGAAACACCATATATTTT. It translates to CASSQTGVFGNTIYF.

V is TRBV6-5 and J is TRBJ1-1, with 7 bases fitting TRBD1. V lost 5 bases, J lost 5 bases, and 11 bases stayed unmatched. Germline V lookup: CDR1 MNHEY, CDR2 SVGAGI. This CDR3 has 15 amino acids. CDR3 nucleotide sequence: TGTGCCAGCAGTCATCACAGGGGAAGGTTAACTGAAGCTTTCTTT. This gives the protein CASSHHRGRLTEAFF.

The chain's CDR3 is CASSQDGLPPNEKLFF. The CDR3 nucleotides read TGCGCCAGCAGCCAAGATGGCCTCCCGCCTAATGAAAAACTGTTTTTT. This rearrangement joins TRBV4-3 to TRBJ1-4; unclear D gene. Trimming shortened V by 0 bases and J by 3 bases, and 11 bases separated the two germline ends. This CDR3 region has 16 residues. Germline CDR1 and CDR2: LGHNA and YSLEER.

V gene TRBV7-9 combines with J gene TRBJ1-2; D is unclear. CDR3 size: 13 residues. V lost 4 bases and J 1 base, leaving 7 bases between the germline ends. Germline-derived CDR1 and CDR2 are SEHNR and FQNEAQ (reference sequence). The CDR3 bases are TGTGCCAGCAGCTCGTACAGTAACTATGGCTACACCTTC. Translating gives CASSSYSNYGYTF.

The V and J genes are TRBV4-1 and TRBJ2-7; TRBD2 matches 11 bases. J gave up 1 base and V 1 base, and 6 bases lay outside the gene matches. In germline, CDR1 is MGHRA, CDR2 YSYEKL. The CDR3 contains 17 residues. CDR3 coding DNA: TGCGCCAGCAGCCAAGGTTGGGGACTAGCGGAATCCTACGAGCAGTACTTC. It yields the protein CASSQGWGLAESYEQYF.

J is TRBJ2-3 and V is TRBV7-3, with 8 bases matching TRBD2. CDR3 length equals 17 residues. The ends lost 5 bases at V and 1 base at J; junction bases unmatched: 11. Germline CDR1 reads SGHTA; CDR2 reads FQGTGA. CDR3 sequence: CASSPRPGGAGTDTQYF. Here the CDR3 DNA reads TGTGCCAGCAGCCCCCGGCCGGGAGGGGCGGGCACAGATACGCAGTATTTT.

CDR3 sequence reads: CASSFLTGTGTYNEQFF. The CDR3 DNA sequence: TGTGCCAGCAGTTTCCTAACCGGGACAGGTACCTACAATGAGCAGTTCTTC. The chain joins TRBV28 to TRBJ2-1, with TRBD1 identical over 8 bases. This CDR3 spans 17 amino acids. The ends lost 3 bases at V and 2 bases at J; junction bases unmatched: 9. Per germline, CDR1 MDHEN and CDR2 SYDVKM. Full variable domain (missing parts from reference TRBV28 and TRBJ2-1): DVKVTQSSRYLVKRTGEKVFLECVQDMDHENMFWYRQDPGLGLRLIYFSYDVKMKEKGDIPEGYSVSREKKERFSLILESASTNQTSMYLCASSFLTGTGTYNEQFFGPGTRLTVL.

This clone was seen more than once but under ten times. The CDR3 DNA follows: TGTGCCAGCAGCTTAGACAGTGTTATCACTGAAGCTTTCTTT. Its protein is CASSLDSVITEAFF. The chain uses TRBV13 and TRBJ1-1, with D uncertain. This CDR3 contains 14 residues. Germline loops: CDR1 PRHDT, CDR2 FYEKMQ (reference sequence). The V end lost 1 base, the J end lost 4 bases, and 10 bases lay between the germline ends.